The clone carrying this T cell receptor beta chain was seen at least ten times. CDR3-region Arm-PCR and iRepertoire HTBI primers produced the TCR beta libraries. Per the original methods: Among the samples, around 58 TRBV and some 15 TRBJ segments were identified. In TCRdb, the multiplex PCR reads were re-called with MiXCR into one record per CDR3 protein. The authors' filters were not applied to this entry. Found here are about 530,000 distinct CDR3 sequences, about 15% of them singletons; the top ten hold just under 25%. Stated time point: newly diagnosed GD, antithyroid drugs for less than 3 months. PBMCs were the source of the RNA used for TCR sequencing. EDTA tubes received nine milliliters of collected peripheral blood. V lost 1 base and J 12 bases, leaving 17 bases between the germline ends. Per germline, CDR1 SGHRS and CDR2 YFSETQ. There are 15 residues in the CDR3. The sample comes from a study of regulatory T cells in long-lasting Graves disease.

These same records also appear under a second study, on T cells in Graves' hyperthyroidism and ophthalmopathy. That study adds: First-round RT-PCR targeting the TCR CDR3 was performed with the HTBI primer set.

The genes are TRBV5-1 and TRBJ1-6; maybe TRBD1 (5 bases). The sequence was collected from a woman aged 40 to 65 with Graves disease. Here the sequenced sample was peripheral blood mononuclear cells (PBMCs), taken at new diagnosis, from a patient treated with antithyroid drugs. CDR3 protein: CASSLSGTGIQPLHF. The CDR3 DNA reads TGCGCCAGCAGCTTGTCCGGGACGGGAATTCAACCCCTCCACTTT.